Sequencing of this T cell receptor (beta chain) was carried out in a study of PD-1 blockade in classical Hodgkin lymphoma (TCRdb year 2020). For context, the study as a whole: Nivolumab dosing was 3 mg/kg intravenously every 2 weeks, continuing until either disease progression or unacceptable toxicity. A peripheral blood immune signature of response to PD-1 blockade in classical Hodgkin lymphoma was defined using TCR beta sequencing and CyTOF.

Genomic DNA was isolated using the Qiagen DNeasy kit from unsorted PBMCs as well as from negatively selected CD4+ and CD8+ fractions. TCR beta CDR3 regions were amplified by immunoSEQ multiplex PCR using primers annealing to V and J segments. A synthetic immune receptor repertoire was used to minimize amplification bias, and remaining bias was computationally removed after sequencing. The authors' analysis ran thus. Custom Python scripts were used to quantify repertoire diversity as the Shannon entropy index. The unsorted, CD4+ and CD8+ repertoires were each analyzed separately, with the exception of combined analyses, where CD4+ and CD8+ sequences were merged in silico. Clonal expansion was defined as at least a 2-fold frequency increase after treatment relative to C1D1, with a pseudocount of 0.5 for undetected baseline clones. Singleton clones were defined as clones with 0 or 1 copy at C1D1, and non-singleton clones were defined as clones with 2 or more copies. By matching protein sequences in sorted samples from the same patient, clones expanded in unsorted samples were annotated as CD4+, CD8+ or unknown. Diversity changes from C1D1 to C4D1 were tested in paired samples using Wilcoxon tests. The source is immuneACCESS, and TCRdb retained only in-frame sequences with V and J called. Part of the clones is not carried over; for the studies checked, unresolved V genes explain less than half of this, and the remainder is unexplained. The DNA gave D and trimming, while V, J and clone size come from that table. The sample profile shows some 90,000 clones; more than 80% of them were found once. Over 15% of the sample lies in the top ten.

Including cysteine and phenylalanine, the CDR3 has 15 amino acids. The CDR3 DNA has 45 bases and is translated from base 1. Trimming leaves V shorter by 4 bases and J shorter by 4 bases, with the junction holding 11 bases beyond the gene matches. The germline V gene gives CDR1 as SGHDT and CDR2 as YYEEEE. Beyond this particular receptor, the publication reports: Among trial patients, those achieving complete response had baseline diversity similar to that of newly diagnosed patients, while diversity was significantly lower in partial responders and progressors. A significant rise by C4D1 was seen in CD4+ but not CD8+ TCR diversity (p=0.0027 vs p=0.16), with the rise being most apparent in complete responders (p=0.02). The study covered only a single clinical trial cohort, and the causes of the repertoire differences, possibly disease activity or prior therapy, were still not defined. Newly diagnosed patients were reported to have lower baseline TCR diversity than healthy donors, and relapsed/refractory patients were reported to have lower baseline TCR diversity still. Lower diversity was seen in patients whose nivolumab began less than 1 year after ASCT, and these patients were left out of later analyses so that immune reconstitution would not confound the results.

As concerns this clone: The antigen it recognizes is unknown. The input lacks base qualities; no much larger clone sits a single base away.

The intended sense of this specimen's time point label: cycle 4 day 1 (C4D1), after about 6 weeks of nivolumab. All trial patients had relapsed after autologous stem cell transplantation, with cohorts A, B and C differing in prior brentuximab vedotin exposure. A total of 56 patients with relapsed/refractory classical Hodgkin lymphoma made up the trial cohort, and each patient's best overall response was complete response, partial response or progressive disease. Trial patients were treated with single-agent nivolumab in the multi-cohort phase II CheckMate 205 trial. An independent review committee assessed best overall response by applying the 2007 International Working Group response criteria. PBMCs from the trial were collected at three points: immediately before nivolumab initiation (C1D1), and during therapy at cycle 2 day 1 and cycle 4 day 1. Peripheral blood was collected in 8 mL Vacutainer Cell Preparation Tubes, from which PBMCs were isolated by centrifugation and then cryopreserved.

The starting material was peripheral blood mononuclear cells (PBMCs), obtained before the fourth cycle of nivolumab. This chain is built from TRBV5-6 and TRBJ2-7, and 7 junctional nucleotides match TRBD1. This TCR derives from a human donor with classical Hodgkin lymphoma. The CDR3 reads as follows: CASSPRGITTYEQYF. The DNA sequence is TGTGCCAGCAGCCCCAGGGGGATCACTACATACGAGCAGTACTTC.